Listed here are 21 T cell receptor beta chains from one sample, sequenced in a study of neurological immune-mediated disorders. MiXCR, applied by TCRdb to the 5' RACE reads, yields one record per CDR3 protein. The sample consists of some 49,000 distinct CDR3 sequences, 9% to 10% of them appearing once. Time point in this sample: longitudinal time-point 1 (baseline). The sequenced material came from PBMCs. Every receptor here comes from a woman aged 40 to 49 in good health.

The chain links TRBV2 to TRBJ1-5, with D perhaps matching TRBD1 (5 bases). V was cut by 6 bases and J by 0 bases, with 18 bases left in between. This CDR3 has 17 residues. In germline, CDR1 is SNHLY, CDR2 FYNNEI. CDR3 residues: CASRKTWGLGSNQPQHF. CDR3 DNA: TGTGCCAGCAGAAAAACGTGGGGGTTAGGTAGCAATCAGCCCCAGCATTTT.

This clonotype was seen repeatedly, ten times or more. The rearrangement joins TRBV20-1 to TRBJ2-2, with unresolved D. Germline V gives CDR1 DFQATT, CDR2 SNEGSKA (reference sequence). This CDR3 spans 13 amino acids. The V and J ends lost 0 bases and 6 bases respectively, with 8 bases between them. The CDR3 nucleotides are TGCAGTGCTAGAGATTGGGGTTCCGGGGAGCTGTTTTTT. It encodes CSARDWGSGELFF.

Many counts were recorded for this clonotype. The chain links TRBV24-1 to TRBJ2-1; no clear D. CDR1 and CDR2 from the germline V gene are KGHDR and SFDVKD. Deletions cut 3 bases from V and 5 bases from J, with 7 bases between. CDR3 size: 13 residues. The DNA of the CDR3 is TGTGCCACCAGTGATAGGCTTGACAATGAGCAGTTCTTC. Translation gives CATSDRLDNEQFF.

This clonotype was recorded at least ten times. This chain uses TRBV11-2 with TRBJ2-5, with 7 bases matching TRBD2. Germline assignment: CDR1 SGHAT and CDR2 FQNNGV. The J segment lost 1 base and the V segment lost 1 base, leaving 12 bases of the junction unmatched. This CDR3 is built from 18 residues. In DNA, the CDR3 is TGTGCCAGCAGCTTAGGAGGTGCCGAGCGGGGAATCCAAGAGACCCAGTACTTC. Encoded protein: CASSLGGAERGIQETQYF.

This clonotype was observed many times. This rearrangement joins TRBV6-5 to TRBJ2-1, with D possibly matching TRBD2 (6 bases). This CDR3 has 15 residues. The germline V gene has CDR1 MNHEY and CDR2 SVGAGI. Trimming removed 7 bases from V and 4 bases from J, with 17 bases in between. The CDR3: CASTKTGTPYNEQFF. The CDR3 DNA reads TGTGCCAGCACCAAGACCGGGACTCCTTACAATGAGCAGTTCTTC.

This clonotype was picked up a small number of times. The chain couples TRBV5-5 to TRBJ2-3; TRBD1 matches at 9 bases. The germline V gene has CDR1 SGHKS and CDR2 YYEKEE (reference sequence). Unmatched junction bases numbered 0, after V lost 3 bases and J lost 1 base. This CDR3 region has 14 residues. CDR3 loop: CASSWDRGTDTQYF. The CDR3 DNA sequence: TGTGCCAGCAGCTGGGACAGGGGCACAGATACGCAGTATTTT.

The table lists this clonotype with many counts. This chain connects TRBV10-3 to TRBJ2-1, with 8 bases fitting TRBD1. Germline V gives CDR1 ENHRY, CDR2 SYGVKD. The CDR3 covers 17 residues. Trimming cost V 2 bases and J 6 bases; bases outside gene matches: 12. CDR3 nucleotides: TGTGCCATCAGTGAGCACGGACAGGGAATCGGAGGCAATGAGCAGTTCTTC. It specifies CAISEHGQGIGGNEQFF.

This clonotype was detected ten times or more. The chain couples TRBV7-8 to TRBJ2-2; 9 bases are shared with TRBD2. V gave up 1 base and J gave up 0 bases; unmatched junction bases: 6. The CDR3 sequence is 18 residues long. The germline V gene has CDR1 SGHVS and CDR2 FQNEAQ. The CDR3 loop is CASSLEVAGASNTGELFF. The CDR3 bases are TGTGCCAGCAGCTTAGAAGTAGCGGGGGCCTCGAACACCGGGGAGCTGTTTTTT.

This clonotype was counted ten times or more. This rearrangement joins TRBV5-1 to TRBJ1-2; D unresolved. Between the trimmed V and J ends, which lost 5 bases and 3 bases, there was a span of 17 bases. Germline lookup yields CDR1 SGHRS and CDR2 YFSETQ. This CDR3 spans 15 amino acids. In DNA form, the CDR3 reads TGCGCCAGCAGAGAGATGTCGGTCCGGGACTATGGCTACACCTTC. Translating gives CASREMSVRDYGYTF.

The sample holds many counts of this clonotype. The chain recombines TRBV5-1 with TRBJ2-7, with a weak D call TRBD2 (6 bases). This CDR3 region has 15 residues. V was clipped by 2 bases and J by 7 bases, with 19 bases between them. Germline V gene data show CDR1 as SGHRS and CDR2 as YFSETQ. CDR3 region: CASSFGGAGVWEQYF. In nucleotides, the CDR3 is TGCGCCAGCAGCTTCGGGGGTGCCGGAGTTTGGGAGCAGTACTTC.

This clonotype was recorded at least ten times. The chain uses TRBV5-1 and TRBJ2-7; D unresolved. The CDR3 length is 12 residues. Per germline, CDR1 SGHRS and CDR2 YFSETQ. The V and J ends lost 4 bases and 0 bases respectively, with 5 bases between them. The CDR3 coding sequence is TGCGCCAGCAGCCCGACCTCCTACGAGCAGTACTTC. As protein: CASSPTSYEQYF.

This clonotype was recorded many times. V usage is TRBV6-5 and J usage is TRBJ2-5; D not certain. Germline loops: CDR1 MNHEY, CDR2 SVGAGI. The CDR3 is made up of 15 amino acids. Deletions cut 2 bases from V and 5 bases from J, with 15 bases between. The CDR3 region has the DNA TGTGCCAGCAGTTACGGAAGGACGGTATGGGAGACCCAGTACTTC. It is translated as CASSYGRTVWETQYF.

V gene TRBV24-1 combines with J gene TRBJ2-1; 8 nucleotides agree with TRBD2. Per germline, CDR1 KGHDR and CDR2 SFDVKD. The CDR3 loop spans 16 amino acids. Trimming removed 5 bases from V and 5 bases from J; junction bases left unmatched: 10. The CDR3 nucleotides read TGTGCCACCAGTGGTGTGGGCCGGGAGGGAAACAATGAGCAGTTCTTC. Translated: CATSGVGREGNNEQFF.

About this clonotype itself: Its ends do not fully match the called genes, so a read error is possible. The V call is TRBV5-1, the J call TRBJ2-3, with 12 bases that match TRBD2. The CDR3 runs 16 residues. Germline CDR1 reads SGHRS; CDR2 reads YFSETQ. The CDR3 sequence is CASSFTSGRKADSQYF. The CDR3 DNA reads as TGCGCCAGCAGCTTCACTAGCGGGAGGAAGGCAGATTCGCAGTATTTT.

This clonotype has just one count. A much larger clone sits a single nucleotide away, making a read error possible. V is TRBV3-1 and J is TRBJ1-3, with TRBD1 matching 7 bases. The CDR3 loop spans 15 amino acids. V lost 3 bases, J lost 5 bases, and 7 bases stayed unmatched. Germline assignment: CDR1 LGHDT and CDR2 YNNKEL (reference sequence). The CDR3: CASSQKGGYRNTIYF. The CDR3 DNA reads as TGTGCCAGCAGCCAGAAAGGGGGCTATAGAAACACCATATATTTT.

The sample holds many counts of this clonotype. This chain uses TRBV7-8 with TRBJ1-2; the D gene is possibly TRBD1 (5 bases). CDR3 size: 16 residues. The V end was cut by 5 bases, the J end by 3 bases, with 19 bases between. Germline V lookup: CDR1 SGHVS, CDR2 FQNEAQ. The CDR3 coding sequence is TGTGCCAGCAGCCCGTTCGGTGAGGGGTTTTACTATGGCTACACCTTC. Translating it yields CASSPFGEGFYYGYTF.

In this sample, this clonotype turned up many times. The CDR3 nucleotides read TGTGCCAGCAGCCTAAAGATAAATTCACCCCTCCACTTT. Its protein is CASSLKINSPLHF. The V call is TRBV3-1, the J call TRBJ1-6, with D unresolved. This CDR3 comprises 13 residues. Trimming shortened V by 4 bases and J by 7 bases, and 8 bases separated the two germline ends. Germline CDR1 is LGHDT and CDR2 is YNNKEL (reference sequence).

The table lists this clonotype with many counts. The V call is TRBV12-3 or TRBV12-4, the J call TRBJ1-1, with D hard to call. The CDR3 sequence is 13 residues long. V was shortened by 8 bases and J by 4 bases, with 14 bases between the two germline ends. DNA of the CDR3: TGTGCCAGCCGCAAGTACGGTGGCACTGAAGCTTTCTTT. It encodes CASRKYGGTEAFF.

This clonotype has a count of ten or more. V gene TRBV2 combines with J gene TRBJ1-2; 9 positions match TRBD1. The CDR3 runs to 14 residues. Trimming took 5 bases from V and 5 from J; bases not matched to a gene: 6. The germline gives CDR1 SNHLY, CDR2 FYNNEI. The CDR3 coding sequence is TGTGCCAGCAGTTCACAGGGGGCGAGGTATGGCTACACCTTC. The encoded protein is CASSSQGARYGYTF.

This clonotype was recorded a few times. V and J are TRBV7-2 and TRBJ1-1, with 8 nucleotides matching TRBD1. The V and J ends lost 5 bases and 3 bases, in that order; junction bases with no gene match: 8. The CDR3 is 15 amino acids. Germline V gene sequence: CDR1 SGHTA, CDR2 FQGNSA. In DNA form, the CDR3 reads TGTGCCAGCAGCCCCGGGGACAGGATATACACTGAAGCTTTCTTT. Translation: CASSPGDRIYTEAFF.

This clonotype showed up many times. The V and J genes are TRBV4-3 and TRBJ2-2; the D gene is possibly TRBD2 (5 bases). Germline lookup yields CDR1 LGHNA and CDR2 YSLEER. The V end lost 4 bases, the J end lost 8 bases, and 20 bases lay between the germline ends. The CDR3 has 16 amino acids. The CDR3 coding sequence is TGCGCCAGCAGCCTCCGGACTGGGGAAGAGGCTGGGGAGCTGTTTTTT. Its protein product is CASSLRTGEEAGELFF.